The sequence of this TCR beta chain was determined in a study of lymphopenia after photon versus proton radiotherapy. TCRdb keeps only in-frame clones here, not all; method: immunoSEQ multiplex PCR. The repertoire has roughly 61,000 clones, about 90% of them found once; the top ten carry roughly 13%. General study findings and limits: Post-nadir diversity loss with photons came from oligoclonal expansion, particularly CD8+ Temra cells.

In the case of this clone: Its antigen is currently unknown. One junction end does not reproduce the germline sequence, and a read error may be involved.

The sequenced sample was peripheral blood, obtained from a patient treated with proton-based radiotherapy. This TCR was recovered from a man older than 75 with esophageal cancer.

The CDR3 DNA reads as TGCGCCAGCAGCATTGGGCGGGACAGGTCTTTT. It specifies CASSIGRDRSF. The chain uses TRBV5-1 and TRBJ1-1, with 8 bases aligning to TRBD1. The CDR3 spans 11 residues. Germline V gene sequence: CDR1 SGHRS, CDR2 YFSETQ.